Described below is a single T cell receptor (beta chain) sequence and its context. The data stem from a study of blood T cell repertoires in COVID-19. Overall study: Samples representing acute and convalescent COVID-19 were sourced from the United States, Italy and Spain. Sources were T cells, B-cell-depleted T cells, or PBMCs; the material itself was cDNA or gDNA.

The CDR3 length is 13 residues. Germline values: CDR1 KGHSH, CDR2 LQKENI. The ends were cut back, 3 bases at V and 5 bases at J, with 11 bases in the middle. In the authors' workflow: Nucleated cell number was recorded as an estimate derived from reference gene primer amplification. Clones were read by immunoSEQ multiplex PCR, and TCRdb kept only the in-frame ones, dropping some. Clonal size and the V and J genes are those of that table, whereas D and trimming came from the DNA. Of about 240,000 clones listed, roughly 88% were seen once; the top ten hold 12%. The chain is built from TRBV18 and TRBJ2-7, with D possibly being TRBD2 (6 bases). The sequenced material came from peripheral blood. The sequence was collected from an elderly man with acute or convalescent COVID-19. The CDR3 DNA is TGTGCCAGCTCACCGGGACTGGGAGACGAGCAGTACTTC. Translating gives CASSPGLGDEQYF.